The rows below give T cell receptor beta chains drawn from one sample of a study of T cell repertoires in cytomegalovirus infection. One entry per CDR3 protein results from TCRdb running MiXCR on the reads. This table has about 450,000 distinct CDR3 sequences, roughly a third appearing once. Sequencing used PBMCs. Source of these receptors: a human donor in good health (CMV status not recorded). Some clones in this sample may be carry-over from other donors' samples. The CDR3 runs from the conserved cysteine through the conserved F or W. The D gene is left open where the match is weak. Expanded clones get a size class; other rows say once, few or many, or leave the size out.

CDR3,DNA,D,V,size,J
CASSGLATEETQYF,TGTGCCAGCTCCGGACTGGCGACGGAGGAGACCCAGTACTTC,-,TRBV18,-,TRBJ2-5
CASRATAGQPQHF,TGTGCCAGCAGGGCCACGGCGGGTCAGCCCCAGCATTTT,-,TRBV7-2,many,TRBJ1-5
CASGRGLAFF,TGTGCCAGTGGGAGGGGGTTGGCTTTCTTT,-,TRBV6-8,-,TRBJ1-1
CASSLFAGGVYNEQFF,TGTGCCAGCAGCTTATTTGCGGGGGGGGTTTACAATGAGCAGTTCTTC,TRBD2,TRBV7-8,-,TRBJ2-1
CASSQGGGGWVDYEQYF,TGTGCCAGCAGCCAGGGGGGGGGGGGCTGGGTTGACTACGAGCAGTACTTC,-,TRBV7-2,many,TRBJ2-7
CASSLRAMNTEAFF,TGTGCCAGCAGCCTTCGGGCGATGAACACTGAAGCTTTCTTT,-,TRBV13,-,TRBJ1-1
CASSNRLAGELFF,TGTGCCAGCAGCAACCGACTAGCCGGGGAGCTGTTTTTT,-,TRBV7-8,medium-sized,TRBJ2-2
CASSLTEGTAGEKLFF,TGTGCCAGCAGCCTAACAGAGGGGACGGCGGGTGAAAAACTGTTTTTT,-,TRBV4-2,-,TRBJ1-4
CASSLGAPTGRGDYGYTF,TGTGCCAGCAGCTTAGGGGCACCCACCGGCCGGGGTGACTATGGCTACACCTTC,-,TRBV7-9,many,TRBJ1-2
CASSQVLASGYNEQFF,TGTGCCAGCAGCCAAGTCCTAGCTAGCGGTTACAATGAGCAGTTCTTC,TRBD2,TRBV3-1,-,TRBJ2-1
CASSLGTSGVTDTQYF,TGTGCCAGCAGTTTAGGGACTAGCGGGGTCACAGATACGCAGTATTTT,TRBD2,TRBV12-3/TRBV12-4,-,TRBJ2-3